One and the same sample provided the 7 T cell receptor beta chains below, sequenced in a study of early T cells in non-severe SARS-CoV-2 infection. TCRdb re-derived calls from the 5' RACE reads in MiXCR, one entry per CDR3 protein. This sample carries around 61,000 distinct CDR3 sequences, about 15% of them seen once, and the ten largest clones take over 3.5%. This specimen consisted of whole blood, obtained at baseline. The source of these receptors is an adult who was a healthcare worker with PCR-confirmed SARS-CoV-2 infection or an uninfected control (not recorded which).

This chain links TRBV7-9 with TRBJ2-5; a weak D match, TRBD2 (6 bases). The CDR3 runs 14 residues. V lost 4 bases to trimming and J lost 6 bases, with 15 bases between them. Germline-derived CDR1 and CDR2 are SEHNR and FQNEAQ (reference sequence). The CDR3 loop is CASSSSPGRQTQYF. Written as DNA, the CDR3 is TGTGCCAGCAGCTCGAGCCCAGGGAGGCAGACCCAGTACTTC.

The chain couples TRBV15 to TRBJ1-3; 11 bases are a match to TRBD1. The ends lost 0 bases at V and 1 base at J; junction bases unmatched: 5. This CDR3 is 18 amino acids long. Germline lookup yields CDR1 LNHNV and CDR2 YYDKDF (reference sequence). The CDR3 here is CATSRDLGQGGSGNTIYF. CDR3 nucleotide sequence: TGTGCCACCAGCAGAGATTTGGGACAGGGGGGTTCTGGAAACACCATATATTTT.

This chain uses TRBV4-1 with TRBJ2-1; the match to TRBD2 covers 7 bases. With 0 bases clipped from V and 3 bases from J, the junction kept 2 bases outside the gene matches. CDR1 and CDR2 (germline): MGHRA, YSYEKL. The CDR3 extends over 15 amino acids. This CDR3 reads CASSQEAGVYNEQFF. The CDR3 DNA reads TGCGCCAGCAGCCAAGAGGCGGGAGTCTACAATGAGCAGTTCTTC.

Only a few counts were recorded for this clonotype. The rearrangement joins TRBV7-9 to TRBJ1-4; 12 bases align to TRBD1. Trimming took 5 bases from V and 6 from J; bases not matched to a gene: 4. CDR1 and CDR2 from the germline V gene are SEHNR and FQNEAQ (reference sequence). The CDR3 totals 15 residues. CDR3 loop: CASSPGTGGYEKLFF. The CDR3, as DNA: TGTGCCAGCAGCCCAGGGACAGGGGGCTATGAAAAACTGTTTTTT.

This clonotype was detected a few times. CDR3 protein: CASSQVWTAGNTIYF. The CDR3, as DNA: TGCGCCAGCAGCCAAGTATGGACCGCTGGAAACACCATATATTTT. The chain combines TRBV4-1 with TRBJ1-3; D is ambiguous. V was shortened by 1 base and J by 2 bases, with 9 bases between the two germline ends. The CDR3 length is 15 residues. Germline values: CDR1 MGHRA, CDR2 YSYEKL.

The rearrangement links TRBV7-8 to TRBJ1-6, with a tentative D call TRBD1 (6 bases). The V and J ends lost 6 bases and 10 bases respectively, with 19 bases between them. The CDR3 has 15 residues. The germline V gene has CDR1 SGHVS and CDR2 FQNEAQ. This CDR3 is CASRDNTGGGSPLHF. The CDR3 nucleotides are TGTGCCAGCAGAGACAACACTGGGGGCGGATCACCCCTCCACTTT.

This clonotype appeared a few times. This chain links TRBV5-5 with TRBJ2-1; unclear D gene. The CDR3 has 14 residues. Germline loops: CDR1 SGHKS, CDR2 YYEKEE (reference sequence). The V and J ends lost 0 bases and 4 bases respectively, with 8 bases between them. CDR3 bases: TGTGCCAGCAGCTTGGAGGTTGGGTACAATGAGCAGTTCTTC. Protein: CASSLEVGYNEQFF. The full variable domain, rest sourced from reference TRBV5-5 and TRBJ2-1, is DAGVTQSPTHLIKTRGQQVTLRCSPISGHKSVSWYQQVLGQGPQFIFQYYEKEERGRGNFPDRFSARQFPNYSSELNVNALLLGDSALYLCASSLEVGYNEQFFGPGTRLTVL.